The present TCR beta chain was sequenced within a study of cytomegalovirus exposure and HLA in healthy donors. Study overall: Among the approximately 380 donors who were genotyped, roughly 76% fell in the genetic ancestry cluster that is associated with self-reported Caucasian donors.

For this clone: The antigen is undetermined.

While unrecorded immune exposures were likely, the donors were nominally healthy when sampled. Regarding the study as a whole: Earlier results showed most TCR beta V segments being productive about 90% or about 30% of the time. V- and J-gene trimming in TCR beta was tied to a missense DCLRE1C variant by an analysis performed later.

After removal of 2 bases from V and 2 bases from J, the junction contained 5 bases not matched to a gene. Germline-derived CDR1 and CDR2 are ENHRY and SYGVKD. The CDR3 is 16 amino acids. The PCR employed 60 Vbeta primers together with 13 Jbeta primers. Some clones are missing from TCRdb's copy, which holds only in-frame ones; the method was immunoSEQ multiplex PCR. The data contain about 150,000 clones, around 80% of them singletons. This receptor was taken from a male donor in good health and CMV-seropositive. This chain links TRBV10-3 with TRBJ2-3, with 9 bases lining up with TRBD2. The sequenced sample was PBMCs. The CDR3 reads CAISEGLALTTDTQYF. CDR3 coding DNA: TGTGCCATCAGTGAGGGACTAGCGTTGACCACAGATACGCAGTATTTT.